This TCR beta chain is from a study of blood T cell repertoires in COVID-19. Overall study: COVID-19 samples collected from the United States, Italy and Spain covered acute and convalescent phases. Sources were T cells, B-cell-depleted T cells, or PBMCs; the material itself was cDNA or gDNA.

The V segment lost 1 base and the J segment 3 bases; nucleotides outside the gene matches: 5. This CDR3 region has 15 residues. The germline gives CDR1 MGHDK, CDR2 SYGVNS. Authors' methods: Quantification of nucleated cells was approximated via reference gene primer amplification. Generated by immunoSEQ multiplex PCR, the TCRdb table keeps only in-frame clones and is missing some. That table is the source of V, J and clone size, and D and trimming were worked out from the DNA. The data show about 160,000 clones, just under 95% seen once. The sample was peripheral blood. The sequence was obtained from a woman aged 50 to 65 with acute or convalescent COVID-19. V usage is TRBV25-1 and J usage is TRBJ1-1, with TRBD1 identical over 7 bases. Here the CDR3 reads CASSESVRGDTEAFF. DNA for the CDR3: TGTGCCAGCAGTGAATCCGTCAGGGGGGACACTGAAGCTTTCTTT.